This TCR beta chain is from a study of T-cell memory formation after mild COVID-19. The CDR3 length is 14 residues. Germline values: CDR1 LNHNV, CDR2 YYDKDF (reference sequence). V gave up 1 base and J gave up 0 bases; unmatched junction bases: 0. This clonotype has a count of ten or more. Its antigen is as yet unknown. 5'RACE primed at constant segments yielded TCR alpha and TCR beta cDNA libraries bearing sample barcodes and UMIs. TCRdb used MiXCR to reprocess the 5' RACE reads, holding one entry per CDR3 protein. Found here are a few hundred thousand distinct CDR3 sequences, around 10% of them singletons; the top ten hold 20% to 25%. Study results and caveats: Contracting clones from day 15 to 85 showed balanced CD4/CD8; later expanders favored CD4+.

V and J are TRBV15 and TRBJ2-7; 7 positions agree with TRBD2. The clonotype comes from a man younger than 35 who had mild COVID-19 (a few samples of this study predate the infection). Cell type and time point are not known. The specimen sequenced was PBMCs or a T cell subset sorted from them (not recorded which). CDR3: CATSRGGGSYEQYF. The CDR3 region has the DNA TGTGCCACCAGCAGAGGCGGGGGCTCCTACGAGCAGTACTTC.